These 21 T cell receptor beta chains were all obtained from the same sample, sequenced in a study of shared clonotypes between healthy human individuals. Data came from immunoSEQ multiplex PCR; TCRdb stores just in-frame clones and leaves some out. The data show about 2 million clones, 85% to 95% seen once. The sequenced sample consisted of naive CD4+ T cells sorted from blood. Subset denoted: CD45RA+ positively selected. These receptor sequences come from a man aged 18 to 35 in good health.

V usage is TRBV5-6 and J usage is TRBJ1-1; no clear D gene. CDR3 length equals 17 residues. Germline V gives CDR1 SGHDT, CDR2 YYEEEE. Between the trimmed V and J ends, which lost 3 bases and 0 bases, there was a span of 18 bases. In DNA form, the CDR3 reads TGTGCCAGCAGCTCCGACCGCGACGGGAGAATGAACACTGAAGCTTTCTTT. Its protein is CASSSDRDGRMNTEAFF.

This sequence joins TRBV30 and TRBJ1-6; perhaps TRBD1 as D (5 bases). The CDR3 has 12 amino acids. Between the trimmed V and J ends, which lost 3 bases and 9 bases, there was a span of 9 bases. Germline V lookup: CDR1 GTSNPN, CDR2 SVGIG (reference sequence). This CDR3 reads CAWRGRGSPLHF. The DNA for the CDR3 is TGTGCCTGGAGGGGAAGGGGTTCACCCCTCCACTTT.

V usage is TRBV19 and J usage is TRBJ2-1; D gene uncertain. In germline, CDR1 is LNHDA, CDR2 SQIVND (reference sequence). CDR3 length equals 13 residues. The V end was cut by 3 bases, the J end by 4 bases, with 7 bases between. CDR3 in amino acids: CASSISKYNEQFF. In DNA form, the CDR3 reads TGTGCCAGTAGTATCTCGAAATACAATGAGCAGTTCTTC.

This chain links TRBV5-4 with TRBJ2-2, with 7 bases aligning to TRBD2. V shed 7 bases and J 3 bases; nucleotides not matched to a gene: 9. CDR3 length: 15 residues. The germline V gene encodes CDR1 SGHNT and CDR2 YYREEE (reference sequence). The CDR3 spells CASRPGGSDTGELFF. The CDR3 bases are TGTGCCAGCCGCCCCGGGGGGTCGGACACCGGGGAGCTGTTTTTT.

V gene TRBV6-6 combines with J gene TRBJ2-2; TRBD1 aligns across 12 bases. Germline trimming cut 6 bases from V and 7 bases from J; bases unmatched to any gene: 3. The CDR3 is 14 residues long. Germline V lookup: CDR1 MNHNY, CDR2 SVGAGI (reference sequence). CDR3 in amino acids: CASRGQGAGGELFF. Here the CDR3 DNA reads TGTGCCAGCAGGGGACAGGGGGCCGGCGGGGAGCTGTTTTTT.

V usage is TRBV18 and J usage is TRBJ1-2, with D possibly TRBD1 on 5 matching bases. The V gene's germline CDR1 is KGHSH and CDR2 LQKENI. The CDR3 contains 15 residues. Trimming took 3 bases from V and 3 from J, leaving 14 bases between them. This CDR3 is CASSPPSRDDYGYTF. CDR3 nucleotides: TGTGCCAGCTCACCCCCCTCCAGGGACGACTATGGCTACACCTTC.

Comment on this clone: Additional DNA sequences in this sample encode the identical CDR3. The chain is built from TRBV30 and TRBJ1-5; D is possibly TRBD1 (5 bases). Germline lookup yields CDR1 GTSNPN and CDR2 SVGIG (reference sequence). The CDR3 loop spans 14 amino acids. With 1 base removed from V and 1 base from J, the gap between germline ends came to 8 bases. In nucleotides, the CDR3 is TGTGCCTGGAGTGGGGCAGGGAGCAATCAGCCCCAGCATTTT. It is translated as CAWSGAGSNQPQHF. Full variable domain (missing parts from reference TRBV30 and TRBJ1-5): SQTIHQWPATLVQPVGSPLSLECTVEGTSNPNLYWYRQAAGRGLQLLFYSVGIGQISSEVPQNLSASRPQDRQFILSSKKLLLSDSGFYLCAWSGAGSNQPQHFGDGTRLSIL.

The V and J genes are TRBV29-1 and TRBJ1-1; no reliable D call. V was clipped by 2 bases and J by 7 bases, with 14 bases between them. The CDR3 consists of 13 residues. From germline, CDR1 is SQVTM and CDR2 ANQGSEA. The CDR3: CSVERALNFEAFF. The CDR3 bases are TGCAGCGTTGAACGGGCTTTAAATTTTGAAGCTTTCTTT.

The genes are TRBV28 and TRBJ1-2, with D unclear. Trimming left V 6 bases short and J 0 bases short, with 11 bases between. The CDR3 covers 14 residues. CDR1 MDHEN and CDR2 SYDVKM come from the germline V gene. The CDR3 nucleotides are TGTGCCAGCAGCTCCCCGGGAGCTAACTATGGCTACACCTTC. It yields the protein CASSSPGANYGYTF.

The chain is built from TRBV5-1 and TRBJ2-2; no clear D. CDR1 and CDR2 (germline): SGHRS, YFSETQ. V lost 6 bases and J lost 2, with 8 bases in between. This CDR3 spans 13 amino acids. The CDR3 region has the DNA TGCGCCAGCAATCTGGGAAACACCGGGGAGCTGTTTTTT. Encoded protein: CASNLGNTGELFF.

The chain recombines TRBV18 with TRBJ1-4, with 9 bases identical to TRBD1. Losses at the gene ends were 5 bases for V and 6 bases for J; bases not matched to a gene: 4. The CDR3 is made up of 14 amino acids. The germline V gene has CDR1 KGHSH and CDR2 LQKENI. In DNA form, the CDR3 reads TGTGCCAGCTCATTGGACAGGGGAGATGAAAAACTGTTTTTT. It is translated as CASSLDRGDEKLFF.

J is TRBJ1-2 and V is TRBV18; D possibly corresponds to TRBD1 (5 bases). The CDR3 loop spans 12 amino acids. In germline, CDR1 is KGHSH, CDR2 LQKENI. Trimming took 6 bases from V and 7 from J, leaving 12 bases between them. CDR3 nucleotide sequence: TGTGCCAGCTCGAGAAGGGGACGTGGCTACACCTTC. Translating it yields CASSRRGRGYTF.

Points on this clone: Mismatch with germline at one junction end may stem from a read error. The chain couples TRBV30 to TRBJ2-3; D may match TRBD1 or TRBD2 (6 bases each). The germline CDR1 and CDR2 sequences are GTSNPN and SVGIG (reference sequence). This CDR3 is 12 amino acids long. CDR3 sequence: CAWTSSGDKPAF. CDR3 nucleotides: TGTGCCTGGACTTCCTCGGGGGACAAACCGGCTTTC.

CDR3 residues: CASSLGQGLLYGYTF. CDR3 nucleotides: TGTGCCAGCAGCTTGGGACAGGGCTTACTCTATGGCTACACCTTC. This rearrangement joins TRBV5-4 to TRBJ1-2, with 7 bases that match TRBD1. The CDR3 spans 15 residues. After removal of 0 bases from V and 4 bases from J, the junction contained 6 bases not matched to a gene. The germline V gene has CDR1 SGHNT and CDR2 YYREEE (reference sequence).

DNA for the CDR3: TGCGCCAGCAGCCAAGAGGTTAGGGGGGGCCGGTGCTACAATGAGCAGTTCTTC. Its translation: CASSQEVRGGRCYNEQFF. V is TRBV4-3 and J is TRBJ2-1, with D possibly TRBD2 on 7 matching bases. Germline CDR1 and CDR2: LGHNA and YSLEER. Trimming left V 0 bases short and J 3 bases short, with 18 bases between. The CDR3 runs to 18 residues.

The chain carries TRBV25-1 and TRBJ1-6; D might be TRBD1 (6 bases). The CDR3 runs to 15 residues. The ends were cut back, 6 bases at V and 8 bases at J, with 17 bases in the middle. Germline V CDR1 and CDR2: MGHDK, SYGVNS. CDR3 sequence reads: CASRGTSLYYSPLHF. DNA for the CDR3: TGTGCCAGCAGGGGGACATCGTTATATTATTCACCCCTCCACTTT.

This chain uses TRBV28 with TRBJ1-1; tentative D call: TRBD1 (5 bases). CDR1 is MDHEN and CDR2 is SYDVKM in the germline V gene. The CDR3 has 15 amino acids. The V and J ends lost 7 bases and 2 bases respectively, with 17 bases between them. CDR3: CASILQAGFNTEAFF. The CDR3 nucleotides are TGTGCCAGCATCCTCCAGGCAGGGTTTAACACTGAAGCTTTCTTT.

The chain carries TRBV28 and TRBJ1-6, with 8 bases aligning to TRBD1. Germline CDR1 reads MDHEN; CDR2 reads SYDVKM. The CDR3 spans 16 residues. With 4 bases clipped from V and 5 bases from J, the junction kept 7 bases outside the gene matches. CDR3 nucleotide sequence: TGTGCCAGCAGTTCACCCCCGGGACAGGATAATTCACCCCTCCACTTT. Translated: CASSSPPGQDNSPLHF.

The table lists this clone with a count of one. This rearrangement joins TRBV6-5 to TRBJ1-1; D is unresolved. V was clipped by 6 bases and J by 6 bases, with 14 bases between them. This CDR3 is built from 13 residues. Germline loops: CDR1 MNHEY, CDR2 SVGAGI. The CDR3 DNA reads as TGTGCCAGCAGACAAGCTGTCAGCGCTGAAGCTTTCTTT. It encodes CASRQAVSAEAFF.

As for this clone: The sample carries other DNA sequences with the same CDR3. The chain links TRBV5-1 to TRBJ1-4; D might be TRBD1 (6 bases). CDR1 SGHRS and CDR2 YFSETQ come from the germline V gene. This CDR3 contains 14 residues. The V and J ends lost 0 bases and 5 bases respectively, with 8 bases between them. CDR3 region: CASSLDRANEKLFF. DNA for the CDR3: TGCGCCAGCAGCTTGGACAGGGCCAATGAAAAACTGTTTTTT.

V gene TRBV5-1 combines with J gene TRBJ2-1; 7 bases line up with TRBD1. Germline V lookup: CDR1 SGHRS, CDR2 YFSETQ. V lost 4 bases to trimming and J lost 4 bases; unmatched junction nucleotides: 8. CDR3 length: 15 residues. This chain's CDR3 is CASSIGTAEYNEQFF. The CDR3 coding sequence is TGCGCCAGCAGCATCGGGACAGCGGAATACAATGAGCAGTTCTTC.